The entry below gives a single T cell receptor (beta chain) sequence along with its context. Its antigen remains unidentified. With more than 9 days of culture completed, CD4+ T cells were isolated. All study participants received two doses of BNT162b2 or mRNA-1273 vaccine. Germline V gene data show CDR1 as MNHEY and CDR2 as SVGAGI. CDR3 length: 11 residues. V lost 10 bases to trimming and J lost 7 bases, with 10 bases between them. The data derive from a study of vaccination effects on CD4 cells after COVID-19. Profiled with immunoSEQ multiplex PCR; TCRdb holds only in-frame clones, not every one. The sample lists tens of thousands of clones, 70% to 85% occurring once.

The chain couples TRBV6-5 to TRBJ1-4, with a weak D call TRBD1 (6 bases). The sequence came from a human donor who received a COVID-19 vaccine. Sequences were derived from CD4+ T cells from PBMCs cultured without peptide, sampled after COVID-19 vaccination. The CDR3 spells CATRGGEKLFF. CDR3 coding DNA: TGTGCCACACGAGGGGGTGAAAAACTGTTTTTT.